These 31 T cell receptor beta chains originate from one sample sequenced in a study of T-cell reconstitution after alpha-beta-depleted transplantation in children. Library preparation (for TCRbeta) was performed with unique molecular identifiers. Via MiXCR, TCRdb re-called the PCR reads, giving one row per CDR3 protein. The sample lists some 180,000 distinct CDR3 sequences, about 6.6% occurring once. Sequences were derived from PBMCs, sampled before TCRalphabeta/CD19-depleted stem cell transplant. These receptors were taken from a boy aged 2 to 10 with acute lymphoblastic leukemia, due to receive a stem cell transplant.

This clonotype was detected only a few times. The chain uses TRBV7-9 and TRBJ1-2; 7 bases are shared with TRBD1. From germline, CDR1 is SEHNR and CDR2 FQNEAQ (reference sequence). V gave up 8 bases and J gave up 5 bases; unmatched junction bases: 8. There are 13 residues in the CDR3. Written as DNA, the CDR3 is TGTGCCAGCGGCAGGGGGGAGGATTATGGCTACACCTTC. Protein product: CASGRGEDYGYTF.

This clonotype was recorded at least ten times. J is TRBJ2-5 and V is TRBV4-3; D perhaps matches TRBD2 (6 bases). Trimming stripped 0 bases from V and 0 bases from J, with 11 bases between. Germline CDR1 LGHNA, CDR2 YSLEER. The CDR3 runs 16 residues. The CDR3 DNA follows: TGCGCCAGCAGCCAAGATTGGGGGGAGGACCAAGAGACCCAGTACTTC. Its translation: CASSQDWGEDQETQYF.

This clonotype was seen ten or more times. V usage is TRBV12-3 or TRBV12-4 and J usage is TRBJ2-1, with TRBD2 as a possible D gene (6 bases). The germline V and J ends were trimmed by 1 base and 6 bases, with 19 bases remaining between them. The CDR3 is 17 amino acids. CDR3 amino acids: CASSLGPPGGTLNEQFF. The CDR3 DNA reads TGTGCCAGCAGTTTAGGGCCCCCTGGCGGGACGCTCAATGAGCAGTTCTTC.

The sample holds many counts of this clonotype. The V and J genes are TRBV28 and TRBJ2-5; 10 bases are a match to TRBD2. Germline V gives CDR1 MDHEN, CDR2 SYDVKM. This CDR3 is built from 15 residues. J was trimmed by 4 bases and V by 1 base; bases with no gene match: 3. CDR3 nucleotide sequence: TGTGCCAGCAGTTTATCTAGCGGGAGTTCAGAGACCCAGTACTTC. It specifies CASSLSSGSSETQYF.

This clonotype was seen only a few times. The chain links TRBV7-2 to TRBJ2-7; D is ambiguous. The ends were cut back, 2 bases at V and 3 bases at J, with 14 bases in the middle. CDR1 and CDR2 (germline): SGHTA, FQGNSA. This CDR3 region has 15 residues. The CDR3 DNA sequence: TGTGCCAGCAGCTTAATCCCTATCTTACGCTACGAGCAGTACTTC. Translating it yields CASSLIPILRYEQYF. The variable domain in full, completed from reference TRBV7-2 and TRBJ2-7, reads GAGVSQSPSNKVTEKGKDVELRCDPISGHTALYWYRQSLGQGLEFLIYFQGNSAPDKSGLPSDRFSAERTGGSVSTLTIQRTQQEDSAVYLCASSLIPILRYEQYFGPGTRLTVT.

This clonotype showed up just a few times. The chain joins TRBV6-5 to TRBJ2-2; D not resolved. From germline, CDR1 is MNHEY and CDR2 SVGAGI. V lost 8 bases and J 8 bases, leaving 12 bases between the germline ends. The CDR3 covers 12 residues. CDR3 region: CASARQVGELFF. DNA for the CDR3: TGTGCCAGCGCGAGACAAGTGGGGGAGCTGTTTTTT.

There are many counts of this clonotype. The chain is built from TRBV20-1 and TRBJ1-1; D unclear. V dropped 4 bases and J dropped 4 bases, with 10 bases sitting between them. Germline V gene lookup returns CDR1 DFQATT and CDR2 SNEGSKA (reference sequence). This CDR3 region has 12 residues. The DNA for the CDR3 is TGCAGTGCTACCCTCCTTTCCACTGAAGCTTTCTTT. Protein product: CSATLLSTEAFF.

This clonotype was counted ten times or more. J is TRBJ1-4 and V is TRBV4-3, with D unresolved. The CDR3 totals 13 residues. Germline CDR1 is LGHNA and CDR2 is YSLEER. V was clipped by 0 bases and J by 7 bases, with 6 bases between them. The CDR3 is CASSQDRGEKLFF. Written as DNA, the CDR3 is TGCGCCAGCAGCCAAGATAGAGGTGAAAAACTGTTTTTT.

The table lists this clonotype with many counts. This sequence joins TRBV11-2 and TRBJ1-1; maybe TRBD1 (6 bases). The CDR3 runs to 11 residues. V was clipped by 4 bases and J by 11 bases, with 11 bases between them. Germline V gene sequence: CDR1 SGHAT, CDR2 FQNNGV. CDR3 in amino acids: CASSSSGEAFF. The CDR3 coding sequence is TGTGCCAGCAGCTCATCAGGGGAGGCTTTCTTT.

There are a few counts of this clonotype. The chain has TRBV5-1 and TRBJ2-7; perhaps TRBD2 as D (6 bases). CDR1 is SGHRS and CDR2 is YFSETQ in the germline V gene. The CDR3 spans 15 residues. V lost 5 bases, J lost 0 bases, and 15 bases lay in between. The CDR3 protein is CASSTTGLGSYEQYF. CDR3 in DNA: TGCGCCAGCAGTACGACGGGACTTGGCTCCTACGAGCAGTACTTC.

This clonotype showed up many times. The chain carries TRBV28 and TRBJ2-7; 8 bases are a match to TRBD1. With V trimmed by 4 bases and J by 0 bases, 8 bases remained unmatched. CDR1 MDHEN and CDR2 SYDVKM come from the germline V gene. The CDR3 totals 16 residues. DNA for the CDR3: TGTGCCAGCAGTTCCACTAGACAGGGGCCCTCCTACGAGCAGTACTTC. Amino acids: CASSSTRQGPSYEQYF.

V gene TRBV7-8 combines with J gene TRBJ2-7; 7 bases line up with TRBD2. Looked up from germline, CDR1 is SGHVS and CDR2 is FQNEAQ. CDR3 length equals 16 residues. The trim removed 4 bases at V and 3 bases at J, leaving 12 bases unmatched. As DNA, the CDR3 is TGTGCCAGCAGCTCGGCCCTGCGCGGGAGTATCTACGAGCAGTACTTC. Its protein product is CASSSALRGSIYEQYF.

This clonotype has ten or more counts. The chain couples TRBV4-3 to TRBJ2-7; D call uncertain. Trimming stripped 0 bases from V and 0 bases from J, with 9 bases between. Per the germline V gene, CDR1 is LGHNA and CDR2 is YSLEER. The CDR3 covers 15 residues. The CDR3 sequence is CASSQEGRSSYEQYF. In nucleotides, the CDR3 is TGCGCCAGCAGCCAAGAAGGCAGGAGCTCCTACGAGCAGTACTTC.

There are many counts of this clonotype. This rearrangement joins TRBV5-1 to TRBJ1-1; D not certain. Germline CDR1 SGHRS, CDR2 YFSETQ. V was cut by 4 bases and J by 1 base, with 11 bases left in between. The CDR3 length is 14 residues. In nucleotides, the CDR3 is TGCGCCAGCAGCCTACCAGTGGAGAACACTGAAGCTTTCTTT. This sequence encodes CASSLPVENTEAFF.

This clonotype showed up many times. This sequence joins TRBV5-1 and TRBJ2-7; 8 bases fit TRBD1. The CDR3 covers 16 residues. Per the germline V gene, CDR1 is SGHRS and CDR2 is YFSETQ. V dropped 0 bases and J dropped 0; count of bases not matched to a gene: 5. CDR3 residues: CASSLAWTGSSYEQYF. In DNA, the CDR3 is TGCGCCAGCAGCTTGGCGTGGACAGGGTCCTCCTACGAGCAGTACTTC.

This clonotype was detected ten times or more. This chain joins TRBV5-1 and TRBJ2-7, with D unresolved. Germline CDR1 SGHRS, CDR2 YFSETQ. The CDR3 is 13 residues long. Trimming shortened V by 4 bases and J by 0 bases, and 8 bases separated the two germline ends. The CDR3 is CASSKATSYEQYF. The CDR3 region has the DNA TGCGCCAGCAGCAAAGCGACCTCCTACGAGCAGTACTTC.

Only a few counts were recorded for this clonotype. The chain combines TRBV12-3 or TRBV12-4 with TRBJ2-7; 9 positions match TRBD1. This CDR3 has 14 residues. Trimming took 6 bases from V and 2 from J; bases not matched to a gene: 5. CDR3 sequence: CASSNRQGAYEQYF. DNA for the CDR3: TGTGCCAGCAGCAACAGACAGGGGGCCTACGAGCAGTACTTC.

This clonotype was seen ten or more times. The gene calls are TRBV12-3 or TRBV12-4 and TRBJ2-5; tentatively, D is TRBD1 or TRBD2 (5 bases each). V was shortened by 5 bases and J by 2 bases, with 9 bases between the two germline ends. The CDR3 consists of 13 residues. The CDR3 sequence: CASSQGVQETQYF. The CDR3 DNA follows: TGTGCCAGCAGTCAGGGAGTGCAAGAGACCCAGTACTTC.

To note about this clonotype: At one end, the junction sequence differs from germline, possibly due to a read error. V is TRBV4-2 and J is TRBJ2-7; perhaps TRBD2 as D (6 bases). CDR3 length: 13 amino acids. Per the germline V gene, CDR1 is LGHNA and CDR2 is YNFKEQ. The CDR3 region has the DNA TGTGCCATCAGCCCCGGGGGCTCCTACGAGCAGTACTTC. Protein sequence: CAISPGGSYEQYF.

This clonotype was recorded at least ten times. This chain uses TRBV7-9 with TRBJ2-7; weak D call: TRBD2 (5 bases). Germline V gives CDR1 SEHNR, CDR2 FQNEAQ (reference sequence). V lost 5 bases to trimming and J lost 3 bases, with 11 bases between them. The CDR3 loop spans 13 amino acids. The CDR3 DNA reads as TGTGCCAGCAGCCGTAGCGCACGCTACGAGCAGTACTTC. Its translation: CASSRSARYEQYF.

This chain connects TRBV6-2 or TRBV6-3 to TRBJ2-1; perhaps TRBD2 as D (6 bases). V was trimmed by 2 bases and J by 7 bases, leaving 18 bases between them. Germline-derived CDR1 and CDR2 are MNHEY and SVGEGT. The CDR3 sequence is 16 residues long. CDR3 amino acids: CASSYGTGVHPNEQFF. The CDR3 region has the DNA TGTGCCAGCAGTTACGGTACGGGAGTGCACCCAAATGAGCAGTTCTTC.

This clonotype was counted only a few times. The V and J genes are TRBV2 and TRBJ2-7; D is perhaps TRBD2 (6 bases). Germline loops: CDR1 SNHLY, CDR2 FYNNEI. This CDR3 comprises 14 residues. V was shortened by 5 bases and J by 0 bases, with 11 bases between the two germline ends. Here the CDR3 reads CASSWDSSSYEQYF. The CDR3, as DNA: TGTGCCAGCAGTTGGGACTCAAGCTCCTACGAGCAGTACTTC.

This clonotype came up many times. The chain joins TRBV20-1 to TRBJ2-3; 9 bases are a match to TRBD2. Trimming at V came to 6 bases and at J to 5 bases, leaving 3 bases not matched to a gene. Germline V gene sequence: CDR1 DFQATT, CDR2 SNEGSKA (reference sequence). There are 12 residues in the CDR3. This CDR3 is CSAAGGEDTQYF. CDR3 DNA: TGCAGTGCCGCGGGGGGGGAAGATACGCAGTATTTT.

This clonotype was picked up many times. The chain links TRBV28 to TRBJ2-1; tentative D call: TRBD1 (6 bases). Germline V gives CDR1 MDHEN, CDR2 SYDVKM. Trimming left V 7 bases short and J 0 bases short, with 16 bases between. The CDR3 has 16 residues. The CDR3 loop is CASTSIGTTSYNEQFF. CDR3 bases: TGTGCCAGCACCTCAATCGGGACAACCTCCTACAATGAGCAGTTCTTC.

This clonotype was observed many times. This chain uses TRBV11-2 with TRBJ2-3, with TRBD2 matching over 8 bases. CDR1 and CDR2 (germline): SGHAT, FQNNGV. Losses at the gene ends were 3 bases for V and 3 bases for J; bases not matched to a gene: 2. There are 14 residues in the CDR3. CDR3 nucleotide sequence: TGTGCCAGCAGCTTCAGCGGGAGAACAGATACGCAGTATTTT. This sequence encodes CASSFSGRTDTQYF.

This clonotype was detected many times. The rearrangement links TRBV12-3 or TRBV12-4 to TRBJ1-6; D perhaps matches TRBD1 (6 bases). V lost 4 bases, J lost 8 bases, and 12 bases lay in between. The CDR3 contains 14 residues. This chain's CDR3 is CASSYRVMDSPLHF. CDR3 bases: TGTGCCAGCAGTTACAGGGTAATGGATTCACCCCTCCACTTT.

The V call is TRBV30, the J call TRBJ2-1, with D hard to call. V lost 5 bases and J lost 9, with 11 bases in between. Germline loops: CDR1 GTSNPN, CDR2 SVGIG (reference sequence). The CDR3 sequence is 11 residues long. The CDR3 nucleotides are TGTGCCTGGGGCTTAGTCCGTGAGCAGTTCTTC. This sequence encodes CAWGLVREQFF.

This clonotype was found many times. This chain links TRBV20-1 with TRBJ1-6, with a weak D call TRBD1 (6 bases). Trimming removed 5 bases at V and 9 bases at J, with 14 bases between. The germline gives CDR1 DFQATT, CDR2 SNEGSKA (reference sequence). The CDR3 is made up of 13 amino acids. The CDR3 nucleotides are TGCAGTGCTGTCCGGGACATCGGTTCACCCCTCCACTTT. It specifies CSAVRDIGSPLHF.

The table lists this clonotype with many counts. This rearrangement joins TRBV5-4 to TRBJ2-3; 7 bases are a match to TRBD1. The germline V gene has CDR1 SGHNT and CDR2 YYREEE (reference sequence). The CDR3 runs to 16 residues. V lost 6 bases and J lost 0; bases outside the gene matches: 10. The CDR3 reads CASTTKRDSSTDTQYF. The DNA for the CDR3 is TGTGCCAGCACAACCAAAAGGGACAGTAGCACAGATACGCAGTATTTT. The full variable domain, rest sourced from reference TRBV5-4 and TRBJ2-3, is ETGVTQSPTHLIKTRGQQVTLRCSSQSGHNTVSWYQQALGQGPQFIFQYYREEENGRGNFPPRFSGLQFPNYSSELNVNALELDDSALYLCASTTKRDSSTDTQYFGPGTRLTVL.

In its sample, this clonotype was seen a few times. The chain employs TRBV11-3 and TRBJ2-1, with 11 bases matching TRBD2. Losses at the gene ends were 2 bases for V and 0 bases for J; bases not matched to a gene: 6. CDR1 is SGHNT, CDR2 YENEEA, per germline. The CDR3 length is 18 residues. Here the CDR3 reads CASSLLSGGALSYNEQFF. CDR3 DNA: TGTGCCAGCAGCTTACTTAGCGGGGGGGCCCTCTCCTACAATGAGCAGTTCTTC.

This clonotype was detected many times. The genes are TRBV29-1 and TRBJ2-1; 9 bases fit TRBD2. Per germline, CDR1 SQVTM and CDR2 ANQGSEA. Unmatched junction bases numbered 10, after V lost 7 bases and J lost 6 bases. This CDR3 comprises 14 residues. The CDR3 loop is CSAYLVAGVNEQFF. CDR3 nucleotide sequence: TGCAGCGCATACCTGGTAGCGGGAGTCAATGAGCAGTTCTTC.